The next 10 T cell receptor beta chains were all read from a single sample in a study of blood T cells in healthy people across ages. The authors ran a second PCR of about 6 to 11 cycles using a sample-barcoded 5' primer and a J-beta primer mix. Each CDR3 protein is one row after TCRdb ran MiXCR on the 5' RACE reads. This sample has 1,500,000 or so distinct CDR3 sequences, with about 42% found just once. Sample: blood. These receptors were collected from a woman between 18 and 30 years old in good health.

This rearrangement joins TRBV6-2 or TRBV6-3 to TRBJ2-3; 10 bases match TRBD2. Germline values: CDR1 MNHEY, CDR2 SVGEGT. The CDR3 spans 17 residues. V dropped 5 bases and J dropped 4; count of bases not matched to a gene: 12. In DNA, the CDR3 is TGTGCCAGCAGTAACCCCCTAGCGGGAGAAAGTCCAGATACGCAGTATTTT. It is translated as CASSNPLAGESPDTQYF.

The J gene is TRBJ1-2, the V gene TRBV7-2; no reliable D call. V lost 0 bases and J 5 bases, leaving 13 bases between the germline ends. This CDR3 has 15 residues. Germline V gene data show CDR1 as SGHTA and CDR2 as FQGNSA. Written as DNA, the CDR3 is TGTGCCAGCAGCTTAGCAGGAGCGGCTGCTTATGGCTACACCTTC. This encodes CASSLAGAAAYGYTF. Complete variable domain (other parts from reference TRBV7-2 and TRBJ1-2): GAGVSQSPSNKVTEKGKDVELRCDPISGHTALYWYRQSLGQGLEFLIYFQGNSAPDKSGLPSDRFSAERTGGSVSTLTIQRTQQEDSAVYLCASSLAGAAAYGYTFGSGTRLTVV.

This clonotype came up a few times. The V gene is TRBV6-6, the J gene TRBJ2-3; D might be TRBD1 (5 bases). Looked up from germline, CDR1 is MNHNY and CDR2 is SVGAGI (reference sequence). Trimming left V 5 bases short and J 0 bases short, with 12 bases between. The CDR3 spans 15 residues. The DNA of the CDR3 is TGTGCCAGCAGTACAGGATCCACTAGCACAGATACGCAGTATTTT. Protein: CASSTGSTSTDTQYF.

The chain couples TRBV9 to TRBJ1-2, with unresolved D. CDR1 and CDR2 (germline): SGDLS, YYNGEE. The CDR3 has 11 residues. Trimming left V 9 bases short and J 7 bases short, with 13 bases between. The CDR3 here is CAKIVGIGYTF. The CDR3, as DNA: TGTGCCAAAATTGTGGGTATTGGCTACACCTTC. Full variable domain (remainder filled in from reference TRBV9 and TRBJ1-2): DSGVTQTPKHLITATGQRVTLRCSPRSGDLSVYWYQQSLDQGLQFLIQYYNGEERAKGNILERFSAQQFPDLHSELNLSSLELGDSALYFCAKIVGIGYTFGSGTRLTVV.

The V and J genes are TRBV3-1 and TRBJ2-7, with 7 bases aligning to TRBD1. Germline lookup yields CDR1 LGHDT and CDR2 YNNKEL (reference sequence). The CDR3 extends over 17 amino acids. The V and J ends lost 0 bases and 0 bases, in that order; junction bases with no gene match: 8. The CDR3 sequence is CASSQDLQGPSSYEQYF. The CDR3, as DNA: TGTGCCAGCAGCCAAGATTTACAGGGGCCCAGCTCCTACGAGCAGTACTTC.

The gene calls are TRBV4-3 and TRBJ1-1; TRBD1 aligns across 8 bases. Trimming cost V 2 bases and J 1 base; bases outside gene matches: 12. The CDR3 is 18 residues long. Germline loops: CDR1 LGHNA, CDR2 YSLEER. CDR3 loop: CASSQTTGAKRGNTEAFF. CDR3 nucleotides: TGCGCCAGCAGCCAAACGACAGGGGCGAAGCGTGGGAACACTGAAGCTTTCTTT.

The genes are TRBV4-3 and TRBJ2-3, with TRBD2 matching over 9 bases. J lost 0 bases, V lost 4 bases, and 11 bases had no gene match. The CDR3 is made up of 18 amino acids. CDR1 and CDR2 from the germline V gene are LGHNA and YSLEER. The CDR3 loop is CASSRYLGLAPSTDTQYF. The CDR3 region has the DNA TGCGCCAGCAGCCGCTATTTAGGACTAGCGCCAAGCACAGATACGCAGTATTTT.

This clonotype occurred a few times. This chain uses TRBV5-5 with TRBJ2-1; 12 bases are shared with TRBD2. The germline V gene encodes CDR1 SGHKS and CDR2 YYEKEE (reference sequence). The CDR3 extends over 18 amino acids. V gave up 4 bases and J gave up 2 bases; unmatched junction bases: 10. The CDR3 loop is CASSPTALAGGPYNEQFF. The CDR3 bases are TGTGCCAGCAGCCCCACAGCGCTAGCGGGGGGGCCCTACAATGAGCAGTTCTTC.

This chain links TRBV7-2 with TRBJ2-7; tentative D call: TRBD2 (5 bases). With 5 bases removed from V and 7 bases from J, the gap between germline ends came to 24 bases. Germline CDR1 SGHTA, CDR2 FQGNSA. This CDR3 has 16 residues. The CDR3 DNA follows: TGTGCCAGCAGCGTCTCGGGATCCGGGATACGCAATGAGCAGTACTTC. It codes for CASSVSGSGIRNEQYF.

This chain connects TRBV9 to TRBJ1-2; TRBD1 matches at 9 bases. The germline gives CDR1 SGDLS, CDR2 YYNGEE. CDR3 length: 14 residues. The trim removed 5 bases at V and 4 bases at J, leaving 6 bases unmatched. CDR3 bases: TGTGCCAGCAGTGCGACAGGGGGTATCTATGGCTACACCTTC. Translation gives CASSATGGIYGYTF. The full variable domain, its missing parts supplied by reference TRBV9 and TRBJ1-2, is DSGVTQTPKHLITATGQRVTLRCSPRSGDLSVYWYQQSLDQGLQFLIQYYNGEERAKGNILERFSAQQFPDLHSELNLSSLELGDSALYFCASSATGGIYGYTFGSGTRLTVV.